These T cell receptor beta chains were read from a single sample in a study of beta chain features in type 1 diabetes. Produced via immunoSEQ multiplex PCR; TCRdb's table is partial and in-frame only. Altogether over 40,000 clones are present, about 50% being singletons, with the ten largest covering 0.25%. Sequenced input: stem cell memory CD4+ T cells from blood. Receptors originate from a woman aged 25 to 39 in good health. Both conserved end residues are part of each CDR3. The D gene is left open where the match is weak. The size entry is marked missing in some rows and otherwise reads once, few, many or a size class.

clone_size: -; d_call: -; j_call: TRBJ2-1; v_call: TRBV9; cdr3_nt: TGTGCCAGCAGCTTAGTGGCGGAAAACTACAATGAGCAGTTCTTC; cdr3_aa: CASSLVAENYNEQFF
clone_size: -; d_call: -; j_call: TRBJ2-2; v_call: TRBV18; cdr3_nt: TGTGCCAGCTCACCACCAGGGAGAAGCGATGACACCGGGGAGCTGTTTTTT; cdr3_aa: CASSPPGRSDDTGELFF
clone_size: -; d_call: -; j_call: TRBJ2-1; v_call: TRBV6-6; cdr3_nt: TGTGCCAGCAGTTACTCGACCGGGATTACCTACAATGAGCAGTTCTTC; cdr3_aa: CASSYSTGITYNEQFF
clone_size: -; d_call: -; j_call: TRBJ2-7; v_call: TRBV28; cdr3_nt: TGTGCCAGCAGTCTGAGTATACCGCAGTACTTC; cdr3_aa: CASSLSIPQYF
clone_size: -; d_call: -; j_call: TRBJ2-1; v_call: TRBV2; cdr3_nt: TGTGCCACCAAGTCCACGGACAGACATTACAATGAGCAGTTCTTC; cdr3_aa: CATKSTDRHYNEQFF
clone_size: once; d_call: TRBD2; j_call: TRBJ2-1; v_call: TRBV15; cdr3_nt: TGTGCCACCAGCAGAGGCGGGACTAGCGGGAGGACCAGCTCCTACAATGAGCAGTTCTTC; cdr3_aa: CATSRGGTSGRTSSYNEQFF
clone_size: -; d_call: TRBD1; j_call: TRBJ1-5; v_call: TRBV27; cdr3_nt: TGTGCCAGCAGATCAAAGGGACAGGGCCCCAATCAGCCCCAGCATTTT; cdr3_aa: CASRSKGQGPNQPQHF
clone_size: -; d_call: TRBD1; j_call: TRBJ2-3; v_call: TRBV7-9; cdr3_nt: TGTGCCAGCAGCCCCCGGGACAGGGGGAGCACAGATACGCAGTATTTT; cdr3_aa: CASSPRDRGSTDTQYF
clone_size: few; d_call: TRBD2; j_call: TRBJ2-1; v_call: TRBV29-1; cdr3_nt: TGCAGCGTTGAAGGACTAGCGGGGGGCAATGAGCAGTTCTTC; cdr3_aa: CSVEGLAGGNEQFF
clone_size: -; d_call: -; j_call: TRBJ1-4; v_call: TRBV30; cdr3_nt: TGTGCCTGGAGTAGACCCGGGGGGGGTAATGAAAAACTGTTTTTT; cdr3_aa: CAWSRPGGGNEKLFF
clone_size: -; d_call: -; j_call: TRBJ1-5; v_call: TRBV7-2; cdr3_nt: TGTGCCAGCAGCCAAGCACAGGGCTCAGGGCCCCAGCATTTT; cdr3_aa: CASSQAQGSGPQHF
clone_size: -; d_call: -; j_call: TRBJ2-1; v_call: TRBV21-1; cdr3_nt: TGTGCCAGCAGCGCCCTATGGACTAGCGGATACACCATCTCCTACAATGAGCAGTTCTTC; cdr3_aa: CASSALWTSGYTISYNEQFF
clone_size: once; d_call: -; j_call: TRBJ1-4; v_call: TRBV18; cdr3_nt: TGTGCCAGCTCACCAGACTCCAGGGCCCGTAATGAAAAACTGTTTTTT; cdr3_aa: CASSPDSRARNEKLFF
clone_size: -; d_call: -; j_call: TRBJ2-5; v_call: TRBV2; cdr3_nt: TGTGCCAGCAGGGACATCGAAGAGACCCAGTACTTC; cdr3_aa: CASRDIEETQYF
clone_size: few; d_call: -; j_call: TRBJ1-1; v_call: TRBV28; cdr3_nt: TGTGCCAGCAGTTTAATACAGAACACTGAAGCTTTCTTT; cdr3_aa: CASSLIQNTEAFF
clone_size: -; d_call: TRBD1; j_call: TRBJ2-3; v_call: TRBV7-3; cdr3_nt: TGTGCCAGCAGCTATCGACAGGGCCCAGATACGCAGTATTTT; cdr3_aa: CASSYRQGPDTQYF
clone_size: -; d_call: TRBD1; j_call: TRBJ1-1; v_call: TRBV18; cdr3_nt: TGTGCCAGCTCACCCCTTCCGGGACAGGGGCGGTCTGAAGCTTTCTTT; cdr3_aa: CASSPLPGQGRSEAFF
clone_size: few; d_call: TRBD2; j_call: TRBJ2-1; v_call: TRBV7-9; cdr3_nt: TGTGCCAGCAGCTTAGGTACTAGCGGGTGGAATGAGCAGTTCTTC; cdr3_aa: CASSLGTSGWNEQFF
clone_size: -; d_call: TRBD2; j_call: TRBJ2-1; v_call: TRBV18; cdr3_nt: TGTGCCAGCTCACCAAAGTCTAGCGGGGGCTACAATGAGCAGTTCTTC; cdr3_aa: CASSPKSSGGYNEQFF
clone_size: few; d_call: -; j_call: TRBJ1-2; v_call: TRBV30; cdr3_nt: TGTGCCTGGAAAGGGCATCGGGGTAACTATGGCTACACCTTC; cdr3_aa: CAWKGHRGNYGYTF
clone_size: few; d_call: TRBD2; j_call: TRBJ2-3; v_call: TRBV11-2; cdr3_nt: TGTGCCAGCAGCTTAGTAGCGGGAGTCTCAGATACGCAGTATTTT; cdr3_aa: CASSLVAGVSDTQYF
clone_size: few; d_call: TRBD2; j_call: TRBJ2-3; v_call: TRBV7-9; cdr3_nt: TGTGCCAGCAGCTTTCGTTTGGGGGGGATCGACACAGATACGCAGTATTTT; cdr3_aa: CASSFRLGGIDTDTQYF
clone_size: medium-sized; d_call: TRBD1; j_call: TRBJ1-5; v_call: TRBV28; cdr3_nt: TGTGCCAGCAGACCTTACGGCGGACAGGGGACAAATCAGCCCCAGCATTTT; cdr3_aa: CASRPYGGQGTNQPQHF
clone_size: -; d_call: TRBD1; j_call: TRBJ1-5; v_call: TRBV2; cdr3_nt: TGTGCCAGCAGGTCAACAGGGGGCCAGCGTAGCAATCAGCCCCAGCATTTT; cdr3_aa: CASRSTGGQRSNQPQHF
clone_size: -; d_call: -; j_call: TRBJ2-5; v_call: TRBV6-5; cdr3_nt: TGTGCCAGCAGTTACGAGGCGCCCCCAGAGACCCAGTACTTC; cdr3_aa: CASSYEAPPETQYF
clone_size: few; d_call: TRBD1; j_call: TRBJ1-1; v_call: TRBV7-2; cdr3_nt: TGTGCCAGCAGCGTGAACAGGGGTGGAGCCACTGAAGCTTTCTTT; cdr3_aa: CASSVNRGGATEAFF
clone_size: few; d_call: -; j_call: TRBJ2-2; v_call: TRBV7-3; cdr3_nt: TGTGCCAGCAGCTCCCAGGGTAACACCGGGGAGCTGTTTTTT; cdr3_aa: CASSSQGNTGELFF
clone_size: -; d_call: TRBD2; j_call: TRBJ2-1; v_call: TRBV7-3; cdr3_nt: TGTGCCAGCAGCTTATGGGCTAGCGGGGACTACAATGAGCAGTTCTTC; cdr3_aa: CASSLWASGDYNEQFF
clone_size: -; d_call: TRBD1; j_call: TRBJ1-1; v_call: TRBV18; cdr3_nt: TGTGCCAGCTCACCGACAGGGGGGAACACTGAAGCTTTCTTT; cdr3_aa: CASSPTGGNTEAFF
clone_size: -; d_call: TRBD1; j_call: TRBJ1-3; v_call: TRBV29-1; cdr3_nt: TGCAGCGTGGAACAGGGGGTCGCTGGAAACACCATATATTTT; cdr3_aa: CSVEQGVAGNTIYF
clone_size: -; d_call: -; j_call: TRBJ1-4; v_call: TRBV30; cdr3_nt: TGTGCCTGGAGTGTCAACGCAGGGGATAATGAAAAACTGTTTTTT; cdr3_aa: CAWSVNAGDNEKLFF
clone_size: few; d_call: TRBD2; j_call: TRBJ2-2; v_call: TRBV7-3; cdr3_nt: TGTGCCAGCAGCTCCCAGGGACTAGGGAACACCGGGGAGCTGTTTTTT; cdr3_aa: CASSSQGLGNTGELFF
clone_size: few; d_call: TRBD2; j_call: TRBJ2-3; v_call: TRBV7-3; cdr3_nt: TGTGCCAGCAGCGCCCGTGGACTAGCGGGAGTAGATACGCAGTATTTT; cdr3_aa: CASSARGLAGVDTQYF
clone_size: few; d_call: -; j_call: TRBJ1-2; v_call: TRBV7-3; cdr3_nt: TGTGCCAGCAGCGCGGAGCCTGGCTATGGCTACACCTTC; cdr3_aa: CASSAEPGYGYTF
clone_size: few; d_call: TRBD2; j_call: TRBJ2-3; v_call: TRBV6-5; cdr3_nt: TGTGCCAGCAGCTCCGGACTAGCGGGACCAGATACGCAGTATTTT; cdr3_aa: CASSSGLAGPDTQYF
clone_size: -; d_call: -; j_call: TRBJ2-7; v_call: TRBV28; cdr3_nt: TGTGCCAGCAGAGAGGACTACGAGCAGTACTTC; cdr3_aa: CASREDYEQYF
clone_size: -; d_call: -; j_call: TRBJ2-1; v_call: TRBV30; cdr3_nt: TGTGCAGGGAGACTAGACTACAATGAGCAGTTCTTC; cdr3_aa: CAGRLDYNEQFF
clone_size: -; d_call: -; j_call: TRBJ2-7; v_call: TRBV6-5; cdr3_nt: TGTGCCAGCAGTATTCTCTACGAGCAGTACTTC; cdr3_aa: CASSILYEQYF
clone_size: -; d_call: TRBD2; j_call: TRBJ2-7; v_call: TRBV19; cdr3_nt: TGTGCCAGTAGTATAGAGGCTAGCGGGAGTTACTCCTACGAGCAGTACTTC; cdr3_aa: CASSIEASGSYSYEQYF
clone_size: few; d_call: -; j_call: TRBJ1-3; v_call: TRBV4-3; cdr3_nt: TGCGCCAGCAGCCAAGGGGAGGCGTCTGGAAACGCCATATATTTT; cdr3_aa: CASSQGEASGNAIYF
clone_size: -; d_call: TRBD2; j_call: TRBJ2-7; v_call: TRBV4-1; cdr3_nt: TGCGCCAGCAGCCACGCGGGAGACGGTGAGCAGTACTTC; cdr3_aa: CASSHAGDGEQYF
clone_size: -; d_call: -; j_call: TRBJ1-1; v_call: TRBV15; cdr3_nt: TGTGCCACCAGCAGAGATTTTGGGAGGGATGTGAACACTGAAGCTTTCTTT; cdr3_aa: CATSRDFGRDVNTEAFF
clone_size: few; d_call: -; j_call: TRBJ1-5; v_call: TRBV7-2; cdr3_nt: TGTGCCAGCAGCTTGGCCCAAAGGGGGGAGGGTCAGCCCCAGCATTTT; cdr3_aa: CASSLAQRGEGQPQHF
clone_size: -; d_call: -; j_call: TRBJ1-5; v_call: TRBV30; cdr3_nt: TGTGCCTGGAGCGCGGGGATAAATAGCAATCAGCCCCAGCATTTT; cdr3_aa: CAWSAGINSNQPQHF
clone_size: few; d_call: -; j_call: TRBJ2-3; v_call: TRBV13; cdr3_nt: TGTGCCAGCAGACCAGGAGGGTTGAGGACAGATACGCAGTATTTT; cdr3_aa: CASRPGGLRTDTQYF
clone_size: -; d_call: -; j_call: TRBJ2-6; v_call: TRBV4-3; cdr3_nt: TGCGCCAGCAGCCAAGATCTACAGGGCGTCCTCTCTGGGGCCAACGTCCTGACTTTC; cdr3_aa: CASSQDLQGVLSGANVLTF
clone_size: once; d_call: -; j_call: TRBJ2-5; v_call: TRBV30; cdr3_nt: TGTGCCTGGGGACAGCAAGAGACCCAGTACTTC; cdr3_aa: CAWGQQETQYF
clone_size: -; d_call: -; j_call: TRBJ1-2; v_call: TRBV6-5; cdr3_nt: TGTGCCAGCACCGTGACAGGCGGGTATGGCTACACCTTC; cdr3_aa: CASTVTGGYGYTF
clone_size: -; d_call: -; j_call: TRBJ2-4; v_call: TRBV6-5; cdr3_nt: TGTGCCAGCAGTTCCGCCGGGTACATTCAGTACTTC; cdr3_aa: CASSSAGYIQYF
clone_size: -; d_call: TRBD1; j_call: TRBJ1-2; v_call: TRBV29-1; cdr3_nt: TGCAGCGCCGGACAGGTTAACTATGGCTACACCTTC; cdr3_aa: CSAGQVNYGYTF
clone_size: few; d_call: TRBD1; j_call: TRBJ1-2; v_call: TRBV4-3; cdr3_nt: TGCGCCAGCAGCCCGCAGGGGGACTATGGCTACACCTTC; cdr3_aa: CASSPQGDYGYTF
clone_size: -; d_call: -; j_call: TRBJ1-2; v_call: TRBV28; cdr3_nt: TGTGCCAGCAACGACTCGGGCAGGACCGGGAGCGGCTACACCTTC; cdr3_aa: CASNDSGRTGSGYTF
clone_size: few; d_call: -; j_call: TRBJ2-5; v_call: TRBV7-2; cdr3_nt: TGTGCCAGCAACCCTAGGGCCCGTGGGGGGGCGGGGGAGACCCAGTACTTC; cdr3_aa: CASNPRARGGAGETQYF
clone_size: few; d_call: -; j_call: TRBJ2-7; v_call: TRBV7-2; cdr3_nt: TGTGCCAGCAGCTTAGTAGCAGCGGCTGAGCAGTACTTC; cdr3_aa: CASSLVAAAEQYF